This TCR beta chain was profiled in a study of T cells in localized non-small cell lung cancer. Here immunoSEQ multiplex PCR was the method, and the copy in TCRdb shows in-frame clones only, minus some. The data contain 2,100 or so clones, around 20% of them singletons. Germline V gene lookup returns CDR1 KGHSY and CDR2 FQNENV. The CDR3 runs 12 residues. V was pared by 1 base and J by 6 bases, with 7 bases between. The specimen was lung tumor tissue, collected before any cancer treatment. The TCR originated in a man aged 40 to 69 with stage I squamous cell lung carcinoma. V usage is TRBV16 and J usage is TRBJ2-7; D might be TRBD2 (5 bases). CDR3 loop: CASSQLLAEQYF. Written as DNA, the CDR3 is TGTGCCAGCAGCCAATTGCTAGCCGAGCAGTACTTC.